This T cell receptor (beta chain) stems from a study of vaccination and CD4 T cells after COVID-19. Treatment meaning: 10-day PBMC culture with coronavirus spike peptide pools or control peptides (ViraFEST assay). Replacement of half the medium with fresh IL-2 medium took place on days 3 and 7. This clonotype came up a few times. What it binds is not known. Trimming removed 3 bases from V and 5 bases from J, with 7 bases in between. Germline V gene data show CDR1 as KGHDR and CDR2 as SFDVKD. The CDR3 is 13 residues long. Cultured CD4+ T cell DNA underwent sequencing with the Oncomine TCR Beta short-read assay. TCRdb re-analysed the PCR reads in MiXCR, keeping a single row per CDR3 protein. The table shows some 15,000 distinct CDR3 sequences, with about 32% occurring only once.

The specimen was cultured CD4+ T cells from blood. The gene calls are TRBV24-1 and TRBJ2-1, with D perhaps matching TRBD1 (5 bases). The sequence was collected from a human donor with COVID-19. The CDR3 DNA sequence: TGTGCCACCAGTGATGGCAGGGACAATGAGCAGTTCTTC. As protein: CATSDGRDNEQFF.